Presented here are 24 T cell receptor beta chains from one specimen sequenced in a study of B cell selection in AIRE deficiency. CD4+CD127+ cells were sorted as the conventional CD4 T cells. Method: immunoSEQ multiplex PCR; TCRdb's copy keeps in-frame clones and lacks some. The sample contains some 27,000 clones, less than 97% of which appear only once. What was sequenced was CD4+CD127+ conventional T cells sorted from PBMCs. The receptor set was obtained from a human donor in good health.

The chain couples TRBV5-1 to TRBJ2-5; tentative D call: TRBD1 (6 bases). Trimming took off 4 bases at V and 4 bases at J, with 20 bases between the two ends. CDR1 is SGHRS, CDR2 YFSETQ, per germline. This CDR3 spans 16 amino acids. This CDR3 is CASSPPQGRGSETQYF. CDR3 in DNA: TGCGCCAGCAGCCCCCCCCAGGGCAGGGGTTCAGAGACCCAGTACTTC.

This sequence joins TRBV9 and TRBJ1-5; no clear D gene. The CDR3 is made up of 16 amino acids. V was pared by 0 bases and J by 6 bases, with 16 bases between. Per germline, CDR1 SGDLS and CDR2 YYNGEE. The CDR3 nucleotides are TGTGCCAGCAGCGTAGGGGAAGGGCCCTGGGGTCAGCCCCAGCATTTT. Protein: CASSVGEGPWGQPQHF.

Only one count was recorded for this clone. The rearrangement links TRBV2 to TRBJ1-6; TRBD1 might be the D (5 bases). CDR1 and CDR2 (germline): SNHLY, FYNNEI. V was pared by 3 bases and J by 8 bases, with 14 bases between. The CDR3 extends over 15 amino acids. DNA of the CDR3: TGTGCCAGCAGTGATTTGGCGGGGGGACATTCACCCCTCCACTTT. This codes for CASSDLAGGHSPLHF.

V gene TRBV13 combines with J gene TRBJ2-4, with 11 bases aligning to TRBD2. J was trimmed by 8 bases and V by 4 bases; bases with no gene match: 4. CDR3 length: 14 amino acids. CDR1 and CDR2 from the germline V gene are PRHDT and FYEKMQ (reference sequence). The CDR3 loop is CASSSTSGGYIQYF. The CDR3 bases are TGTGCCAGCAGCTCTACTAGCGGGGGTTACATTCAGTACTTC.

CDR3 amino acids: CASSEGTSGGRTDTQYF. CDR3 nucleotides: TGTGCCAGCAGTGAGGGGACTAGCGGGGGGCGCACAGATACGCAGTATTTT. This chain uses TRBV2 with TRBJ2-3, with TRBD2 identical over 15 bases. Germline-derived CDR1 and CDR2 are SNHLY and FYNNEI. This CDR3 comprises 17 residues. V lost 3 bases to trimming and J lost 1 base; unmatched junction nucleotides: 2.

The chain employs TRBV6-5 and TRBJ2-7; perhaps D is TRBD1 or TRBD2 (5 bases each). CDR1 is MNHEY and CDR2 is SVGAGI in the germline V gene. This CDR3 spans 15 amino acids. Trimming shortened V by 5 bases and J by 3 bases, and 17 bases separated the two germline ends. The CDR3 DNA is TGTGCCAGCAGTAAACGGGGACCTTACCTCTACGAGCAGTACTTC. Amino acid sequence: CASSKRGPYLYEQYF.

V is TRBV27 and J is TRBJ2-1; the match to TRBD1 covers 8 bases. CDR1 and CDR2 from the germline V gene are MNHEY and SMNVEV (reference sequence). V lost 6 bases and J lost 6; bases outside the gene matches: 10. This CDR3 spans 15 amino acids. For the CDR3, the DNA is TGTGCCAGCAGACTCGGACAGGGTCGAAGCAATGAGCAGTTCTTC. Amino acid sequence: CASRLGQGRSNEQFF.

V usage is TRBV7-9 and J usage is TRBJ1-1, with D maybe TRBD1 (6 bases). V was shortened by 1 base and J by 5 bases, with 11 bases between the two germline ends. Germline V CDR1 and CDR2: SEHNR, FQNEAQ (reference sequence). The length of the CDR3 is 14 residues. The CDR3 coding sequence is TGTGCCAGCAGCTTAGAGGCCAGGGGAACTGAAGCTTTCTTT. This translates into CASSLEARGTEAFF.

The genes are TRBV21-1 and TRBJ1-1; the table's TRBD1 call for D was not verified on the DNA. TRBV21-1 is a recognized pseudogene. The CDR3 is 13 residues long. The CDR3 loop reads CASSTRPYTEAFF. The CDR3 DNA sequence: TGTGCCAGCAGCACCAGGCCTTACACTGAAGCTTTCTTT.

The chain uses TRBV11-2 and TRBJ2-7; D uncertain. Trimming cost V 2 bases and J 1 base, with 12 bases left between them. CDR1 and CDR2 (germline): SGHAT, FQNNGV. The CDR3 extends over 15 amino acids. The CDR3 sequence: CASSLISRISYEQYF. CDR3 nucleotides: TGTGCCAGCAGCTTAATCTCCCGGATATCCTACGAGCAGTACTTC.

The genes are TRBV4-2 and TRBJ1-1, with D unresolved. CDR3 length: 14 residues. V was clipped by 0 bases and J by 7 bases, with 12 bases between them. Germline V gives CDR1 LGHNA, CDR2 YNFKEQ. The CDR3 DNA follows: TGTGCCAGCAGCCAAGAAGGGTCAGTGAGTGAAGCTTTCTTT. It is translated as CASSQEGSVSEAFF.

This CDR3 reads CASSLGTGSTEAFF. CDR3 in DNA: TGTGCCAGCAGCCTAGGGACAGGGTCTACTGAAGCTTTCTTT. This rearrangement joins TRBV7-9 to TRBJ1-1; 9 bases are shared with TRBD1. The CDR3 has 14 amino acids. Germline V gene lookup returns CDR1 SEHNR and CDR2 FQNEAQ (reference sequence). The ends lost 5 bases at V and 5 bases at J; junction bases unmatched: 6.

J is TRBJ1-4 and V is TRBV14, with TRBD1 matching over 8 bases. The germline gives CDR1 SGHDN, CDR2 FVKESK. Losses at the gene ends were 6 bases for V and 4 bases for J; bases not matched to a gene: 4. The CDR3 extends over 14 amino acids. The CDR3 DNA reads as TGTGCCAGCAGTTTGGACAGGGTTAATGAAAAACTGTTTTTT. Translating gives CASSLDRVNEKLFF.

The chain couples TRBV6-5 to TRBJ2-2, with 7 nucleotides matching TRBD1. V dropped 5 bases and J dropped 4; count of bases not matched to a gene: 7. This CDR3 has 15 residues. Germline V gene sequence: CDR1 MNHEY, CDR2 SVGAGI. CDR3: CASSQTGSSTGELFF. In DNA form, the CDR3 reads TGTGCCAGCAGTCAGACAGGGTCGAGCACCGGGGAGCTGTTTTTT.

This chain connects TRBV10-3 to TRBJ1-1; D is uncertain. CDR1 is ENHRY and CDR2 is SYGVKD in the germline V gene. The CDR3 has 15 residues. The V and J ends lost 0 bases and 1 base respectively, with 9 bases between them. The CDR3 DNA reads TGTGCCATCAGTGAGTCAGGTTGGCAGAACACTGAAGCTTTCTTT. This encodes CAISESGWQNTEAFF.

The CDR3 spells CASSPGTSGSTDTQYF. The CDR3 region has the DNA TGTGCCAGCAGCCCCGGGACTAGCGGGAGCACAGATACGCAGTATTTT. The chain has TRBV9 and TRBJ2-3; 12 bases line up with TRBD2. This CDR3 region has 16 residues. Germline CDR1 is SGDLS and CDR2 is YYNGEE. Unmatched junction bases numbered 3, after V lost 4 bases and J lost 0 bases.

This chain links TRBV6-1 with TRBJ2-1; 11 bases match TRBD2. CDR3 size: 12 residues. CDR1 is MNHNS, CDR2 SASEGT, per germline. Trimming took 6 bases from V and 15 from J; bases not matched to a gene: 7. CDR3 amino acids: CASRSGTSGGFF. The CDR3 DNA reads TGTGCCAGCAGATCCGGGACTAGCGGAGGGTTCTTC.

The rearrangement links TRBV14 to TRBJ1-6, with 8 bases aligning to TRBD1. Germline assignment: CDR1 SGHDN and CDR2 FVKESK. Trimming removed 5 bases from V and 7 bases from J; junction bases left unmatched: 4. The length of the CDR3 is 14 residues. DNA of the CDR3: TGTGCCAGCAGCTCTAGACAGGGGAATTCACCCCTCCACTTT. Translated: CASSSRQGNSPLHF.

The V gene is TRBV29-1, the J gene TRBJ2-5; TRBD1 is a possible D gene (5 bases). The CDR3 is made up of 12 amino acids. V shed 3 bases and J shed 4 bases, with 9 bases lying between them. Germline V gives CDR1 SQVTM, CDR2 ANQGSEA. The CDR3 is CSVEQGSETQYF. The CDR3 DNA is TGCAGCGTTGAGCAGGGCTCAGAGACCCAGTACTTC.

J is TRBJ2-3 and V is TRBV5-6; 8 bases are a match to TRBD2. J was trimmed by 4 bases and V by 0 bases; bases with no gene match: 7. The CDR3 sequence is 16 residues long. The V gene's germline CDR1 is SGHDT and CDR2 YYEEEE. The CDR3 loop is CASSLGPGGPPDTQYF. The CDR3 DNA sequence: TGTGCCAGCAGCTTGGGTCCGGGGGGGCCGCCAGATACGCAGTATTTT.

This chain uses TRBV6-4 with TRBJ2-7, with 11 bases fitting TRBD1. V was pared by 6 bases and J by 6 bases, with 10 bases of the junction left unmatched. The CDR3 length is 15 residues. Per the germline V gene, CDR1 is MRHNA and CDR2 is SNTAGT. The CDR3 region is CASRDRDRGIVEQYF. DNA of the CDR3: TGTGCCAGCAGAGACCGGGACAGGGGGATTGTCGAGCAGTACTTC.

J is TRBJ1-5 and V is TRBV11-2; D is possibly TRBD1 (5 bases). The CDR3 sequence is 15 residues long. V lost 5 bases and J 2 bases, leaving 13 bases between the germline ends. Germline V lookup: CDR1 SGHAT, CDR2 FQNNGV. The CDR3 DNA reads as TGTGCCAGCAGCAGAACTACGGGGGGCAATCAGCCCCAGCATTTT. Its translation is CASSRTTGGNQPQHF.

The chain carries TRBV6-1 and TRBJ1-2, with a possible D match to TRBD1 (6 bases). V was shortened by 5 bases and J by 4 bases, with 11 bases between the two germline ends. Per germline, CDR1 MNHNS and CDR2 SASEGT. The CDR3 totals 13 residues. CDR3 amino acids: CASSPTTGYGYTF. CDR3 in DNA: TGTGCCAGCAGTCCAACGACAGGCTATGGCTACACCTTC.

The chain employs TRBV5-6 and TRBJ1-2, with 10 bases aligning to TRBD1. Per the germline V gene, CDR1 is SGHDT and CDR2 is YYEEEE. There are 16 residues in the CDR3. Trimming removed 4 bases from V and 3 bases from J; junction bases left unmatched: 9. CDR3 amino acids: CASSPDRGATDYGYTF. The CDR3 DNA is TGTGCCAGCAGCCCGGACAGGGGGGCGACCGACTATGGCTACACCTTC. Filled out from reference TRBV5-6 and TRBJ1-2, the complete variable domain reads DAGVTQSPTHLIKTRGQQVTLRCSPKSGHDTVSWYQQALGQGPQFIFQYYEEEERQRGNFPDRFSGHQFPNYSSELNVNALLLGDSALYLCASSPDRGATDYGYTFGSGTRLTVV.